This TCR beta chain appears in the sequencing data of a study of tumor-infiltrating lymphocytes in primary liver carcinoma. Study-wide findings and caveats: Researchers found tumor-adjacent and tumor-blood pairs overlapped less than tumor region pairs. Tumors had a top-250-clone fraction that was significantly higher than blood (p = 0.039).

Co-extraction of both nucleic acids (RNA and DNA) used roughly 18-32 mg of unsorted bulk tissue. The authors made TCR beta cDNA from approximately 490 ng total RNA with a constant-region primer. Three nested multiplex PCR rounds, a slightly modified ARM-PCR, produced the libraries for TCR beta. PCR rounds one and two used TRBV1-TRBV30 forward primers with a C-beta reverse primer for about 11 cycles each. TCRdb itself ran the multiplex PCR reads through MiXCR, one entry per CDR3 protein. This repertoire shows almost 55,000 distinct CDR3 sequences, about three quarters found once; its top ten account for roughly 26%. This clonotype was seen ten or more times. The antigen is not known. Trimming shortened V by 3 bases and J by 1 base, and 11 bases separated the two germline ends. The CDR3 loop spans 15 amino acids.

The gene calls are TRBV12-3 or TRBV12-4 and TRBJ2-3; D is uncertain. The sequence came from a man aged 40-50 years with primary liver carcinoma and hepatitis B virus infection. The material sequenced was liver tumor tissue from sampling region 2. This sample's subset: tumor region T2, inferior pole. As DNA, the CDR3 is TGTGCCAGCAGTTTGACCAGCCACCGCACAGATACGCAGTATTTT. Translating it yields CASSLTSHRTDTQYF.